This TCR beta chain is drawn from a study of T cell responses to AZD1222 COVID-19 vaccine. Overall study findings and caveats: Donors, mostly white British, included more females; clonal diversity was possibly underestimated. Reports indicate that nearly half of spike-specific TCRs are directed at unmutated variant regions. With dominance at 160-218 and 743-854, vaccine-associated CD4 TCRs spanned spike. The study identified only six AZD1222 recipients as seropositive at baseline.

The ends were cut back, 3 bases at V and 3 bases at J, with 18 bases in the middle. The CDR3 consists of 16 residues. Germline V lookup: CDR1 MNHNY, CDR2 SVGAGI (reference sequence). The protocol was immunoSEQ multiplex PCR, while the TCRdb copy is restricted to in-frame clones and leaves out a portion. The table lists approximately 150,000 clones, more than 80% of them singletons. Points on this clone: The target antigen is unknown.

The chain has TRBV6-6 and TRBJ2-7; perhaps TRBD1 as D (6 bases). The TCR sequence derives from an adult who received the MenACWY meningococcal vaccine as a control. This sample comprised peripheral blood, obtained 28 days after the second dose of the MenACWY control vaccine. CDR3: CASSYWGSDRDYEQYF. CDR3 bases: TGTGCCAGCAGTTATTGGGGCTCGGACAGAGACTACGAGCAGTACTTC.